One sample yielded the 30 T cell receptor beta chains listed below, sequenced in a study of CD8 T cells in Susac syndrome. RNA in amounts of roughly 0.5 to 1 ug was reverse transcribed with random hexamers. In TCRdb, the immunoSEQ multiplex PCR reads were re-called with MiXCR into one record per CDR3 protein. The table includes about 190,000 distinct CDR3 sequences, around 95% detected once. The sample comprised CD4+ T cells from PBMCs. All receptors come from a human donor with Susac syndrome.

The CDR3 protein is CASSLGQVAATEAFF. The DNA for the CDR3 is TGCGCCAGCAGCTTGGGACAGGTTGCGGCCACTGAAGCTTTCTTT. This chain links TRBV5-1 with TRBJ1-1, with D tentatively TRBD1 (6 bases). V lost 0 bases and J lost 4, with 13 bases in between. The CDR3 totals 15 residues. Germline V gene sequence: CDR1 SGHRS, CDR2 YFSETQ.

The chain employs TRBV3-1 and TRBJ2-2, with 12 positions matching TRBD1. Germline V lookup: CDR1 LGHDT, CDR2 YNNKEL (reference sequence). The J segment lost 6 bases and the V segment lost 4 bases, leaving 9 bases of the junction unmatched. CDR3 length: 17 residues. CDR3 amino acids: CASSPRDRGLVAGELFF. The CDR3 nucleotides read TGTGCCAGCAGCCCCCGGGACAGGGGGCTGGTGGCCGGGGAGCTGTTTTTT. Combining the CDR3 with reference TRBV3-1 and TRBJ2-2 gives the whole variable domain DTAVSQTPKYLVTQMGNDKSIKCEQNLGHDTMYWYKQDSKKFLKIMFSYNNKELIINETVPNRFSPKSPDKAHLNLHINSLELGDSAVYFCASSPRDRGLVAGELFFGEGSRLTVL.

The chain carries TRBV7-8 and TRBJ2-1, with D possibly being TRBD2 (5 bases). V lost 0 bases and J 4 bases, leaving 13 bases between the germline ends. The CDR3 loop spans 16 amino acids. CDR1 SGHVS and CDR2 FQNEAQ come from the germline V gene. CDR3 protein: CASSLARTGLYNEQFF. DNA of the CDR3: TGTGCCAGCAGCTTAGCGAGGACTGGATTATACAATGAGCAGTTCTTC.

This rearrangement joins TRBV20-1 to TRBJ2-1, with 7 bases identical to TRBD1. The CDR3 loop spans 16 amino acids. Germline V gene sequence: CDR1 DFQATT, CDR2 SNEGSKA (reference sequence). Unmatched junction bases numbered 8, after V lost 3 bases and J lost 0 bases. The DNA of the CDR3 is TGCAGTGCTAGGAACCCCCGGGACAGCTCCTACAATGAGCAGTTCTTC. Amino acids: CSARNPRDSSYNEQFF.

The rearrangement links TRBV12-3 or TRBV12-4 to TRBJ1-1; 8 bases agree with TRBD1. With 6 bases clipped from V and 8 bases from J, the junction kept 2 bases outside the gene matches. CDR3 length: 11 residues. The CDR3, as DNA: TGTGCCAGCAGGGACAGGGTAGAAGCTTTCTTT. As protein: CASRDRVEAFF.

The chain uses TRBV4-1 and TRBJ1-6; D is uncertain. Trimming took 0 bases from V and 0 from J, leaving 15 bases between them. From germline, CDR1 is MGHRA and CDR2 YSYEKL. This CDR3 contains 19 residues. The CDR3 DNA follows: TGCGCCAGCAGCCAAGATGGGCCCCGGGGATTCTCCTATAATTCACCCCTCCACTTT. Translating it yields CASSQDGPRGFSYNSPLHF.

A single count supports this clonotype. The chain employs TRBV5-1 and TRBJ2-3; 12 nucleotides agree with TRBD2. V lost 1 base to trimming and J lost 5 bases; unmatched junction nucleotides: 5. Per germline, CDR1 SGHRS and CDR2 YFSETQ. The CDR3 is 16 residues long. The CDR3 is CASSLRAGLAGDTQYF. The CDR3 region has the DNA TGCGCCAGCAGCTTGCGGGCGGGACTAGCGGGAGATACGCAGTATTTT.

The chain uses TRBV29-1 and TRBJ1-2; weak D call: TRBD1 (5 bases). Germline CDR1 SQVTM, CDR2 ANQGSEA. V shed 6 bases and J shed 8 bases, with 16 bases lying between them. The CDR3 length is 12 residues. The CDR3 DNA is TGCAGCGTCTTACTCGAGGGGCGGGGCTACACCTTC. This translates into CSVLLEGRGYTF.

The chain couples TRBV7-6 to TRBJ1-1, with TRBD1 as a possible D gene (5 bases). Germline assignment: CDR1 SGHVS and CDR2 FNYEAQ. CDR3 length: 16 amino acids. V lost 3 bases, J lost 2 bases, and 16 bases lay in between. The CDR3 DNA is TGTGCCAGCAGCTTTAACGGGGCAGGTCGAAACACTGAAGCTTTCTTT. It yields the protein CASSFNGAGRNTEAFF.

Only one count was recorded for this clonotype. V gene TRBV2 combines with J gene TRBJ2-2; D ambiguous. Germline lookup yields CDR1 SNHLY and CDR2 FYNNEI. The ends were cut back, 7 bases at V and 8 bases at J, with 11 bases in the middle. The CDR3 has 12 residues. Written as DNA, the CDR3 is TGTGCCAGCACCCTTCACTCGGGGGAGCTGTTTTTT. As protein: CASTLHSGELFF.

The gene calls are TRBV7-9 and TRBJ1-1; D may be TRBD1 (6 bases). CDR1 is SEHNR and CDR2 is FQNEAQ in the germline V gene (reference sequence). The CDR3 length is 14 residues. V was clipped by 5 bases and J by 0 bases, with 10 bases between them. The CDR3, as DNA: TGTGCCAGCAGCGCCCGACAGGTGAACACTGAAGCTTTCTTT. Translated, it gives CASSARQVNTEAFF.

The chain recombines TRBV5-6 with TRBJ1-2; D ambiguous. V lost 2 bases and J 2 bases, leaving 4 bases between the germline ends. This CDR3 is built from 12 residues. Germline values: CDR1 SGHDT, CDR2 YYEEEE. In DNA, the CDR3 is TGTGCCAGCAGCTTACTGAACTATGGCTACACCTTC. As protein: CASSLLNYGYTF. Together with reference TRBV5-6 and TRBJ1-2, the CDR3 gives the full variable domain: DAGVTQSPTHLIKTRGQQVTLRCSPKSGHDTVSWYQQALGQGPQFIFQYYEEEERQRGNFPDRFSGHQFPNYSSELNVNALLLGDSALYLCASSLLNYGYTFGSGTRLTVV.

The chain has TRBV12-3 or TRBV12-4 and TRBJ2-7; no clear D. The CDR3 spans 13 residues. The V end was cut by 3 bases, the J end by 3 bases, with 9 bases between. In nucleotides, the CDR3 is TGTGCCAGCAGTTTGGAGAGACACTACGAGCAGTACTTC. It translates to CASSLERHYEQYF.

V usage is TRBV5-4 and J usage is TRBJ2-3, with 15 positions matching TRBD2. The ends lost 4 bases at V and 0 bases at J; junction bases unmatched: 3. Germline V gene lookup returns CDR1 SGHNT and CDR2 YYREEE (reference sequence). CDR3 size: 17 residues. The CDR3 loop reads CASSMGLAGGSTDTQYF. CDR3 coding DNA: TGTGCCAGCAGCATGGGACTAGCGGGGGGCAGCACAGATACGCAGTATTTT.

This chain links TRBV5-1 with TRBJ2-3; 14 bases are shared with TRBD2. Germline trimming cut 4 bases from V and 1 base from J; bases unmatched to any gene: 8. Looked up from germline, CDR1 is SGHRS and CDR2 is YFSETQ. The CDR3 is 18 residues long. The CDR3 region has the DNA TGCGCCAGCAGCCCTGGACTAGCGGGGGGCATCCGCACAGATACGCAGTATTTT. This gives the protein CASSPGLAGGIRTDTQYF.

This clonotype showed up just once. The chain carries TRBV12-3 or TRBV12-4 and TRBJ1-1, with a weak D call TRBD1 (5 bases). CDR3 length: 13 amino acids. The V gene lost 2 bases and the J gene lost 5 bases, with 9 bases spanning the gap. The CDR3: CASSLIQATEAFF. The CDR3, as DNA: TGTGCCAGCAGTTTAATACAGGCTACTGAAGCTTTCTTT.

CDR3 protein: CSARDPQDTGELFF. The CDR3, as DNA: TGCAGTGCTAGAGATCCACAGGACACCGGGGAGCTGTTTTTT. The chain has TRBV20-1 and TRBJ2-2; D might be TRBD1 (5 bases). Germline V gene data show CDR1 as DFQATT and CDR2 as SNEGSKA (reference sequence). The CDR3 is 14 residues long. V was pared by 0 bases and J by 3 bases, with 8 bases between.

V and J are TRBV20-1 and TRBJ1-2, with D unresolved. CDR3 size: 13 residues. The V end lost 3 bases, the J end lost 0 bases, and 8 bases lay between the germline ends. From germline, CDR1 is DFQATT and CDR2 SNEGSKA (reference sequence). The chain's CDR3 is CSASVGANYGYTF. The DNA for the CDR3 is TGCAGTGCTAGTGTAGGAGCTAACTATGGCTACACCTTC.

The chain combines TRBV9 with TRBJ2-5; TRBD2 aligns across 8 bases. CDR1 and CDR2 from the germline V gene are SGDLS and YYNGEE. With V trimmed by 0 bases and J by 1 base, 5 bases remained unmatched. The CDR3 spans 16 residues. CDR3 sequence reads: CASSVAGGVSQETQYF. The CDR3 DNA reads as TGTGCCAGCAGCGTAGCGGGGGGGGTATCCCAAGAGACCCAGTACTTC.

CDR3 protein: CASSLRQQNTEAFF. Here the CDR3 DNA reads TGCGCCAGCAGCTTGAGGCAGCAGAACACTGAAGCTTTCTTT. This chain connects TRBV5-1 to TRBJ1-1; D is unclear. The CDR3 length is 14 residues. V gave up 1 base and J gave up 1 base, with 8 bases separating them. Germline CDR1 SGHRS, CDR2 YFSETQ.

The rearrangement uses TRBV9 and TRBJ1-5; TRBD1 agrees at 7 bases. Looked up from germline, CDR1 is SGDLS and CDR2 is YYNGEE. The CDR3 length is 16 residues. Losses at the gene ends were 0 bases for V and 5 bases for J; bases not matched to a gene: 8. CDR3 DNA: TGTGCCAGCAGCGTAGGTCCCGGGGGGACAGATCAGCCCCAGCATTTT. Translated, it gives CASSVGPGGTDQPQHF.

This chain links TRBV24-1 with TRBJ1-1; D perhaps matches TRBD1 (5 bases). The germline V gene has CDR1 KGHDR and CDR2 SFDVKD. This CDR3 comprises 13 residues. Trimming took 4 bases from V and 1 from J, leaving 6 bases between them. The CDR3 DNA sequence: TGTGCCACCAGTGACACAGGGAACACTGAAGCTTTCTTT. Its translation: CATSDTGNTEAFF.

The V gene is TRBV12-3 or TRBV12-4, the J gene TRBJ1-1; 7 nucleotides align to TRBD1. The CDR3 runs 15 residues. The ends lost 3 bases at V and 5 bases at J; junction bases unmatched: 9. CDR3 protein: CASSFSRGRETEAFF. In DNA, the CDR3 is TGTGCCAGCAGTTTTTCGAGGGGGCGCGAAACTGAAGCTTTCTTT.

V is TRBV12-3 or TRBV12-4 and J is TRBJ2-1, with D unresolved. Deletions cut 6 bases from V and 9 bases from J, with 15 bases between. The length of the CDR3 is 13 residues. The DNA of the CDR3 is TGTGCCAGCAGGCCCTTCATGGAAGGTGAGCAGTTCTTC. Protein sequence: CASRPFMEGEQFF.

The CDR3 spells CSARDQGKGYTF. CDR3 nucleotides: TGCAGTGCTAGAGACCAGGGCAAAGGCTACACCTTC. V and J are TRBV20-1 and TRBJ1-2, with D possibly being TRBD1 (5 bases). V gave up 0 bases and J gave up 8 bases, with 10 bases separating them. The CDR3 totals 12 residues. CDR1 is DFQATT, CDR2 SNEGSKA, per germline (reference sequence).

This chain joins TRBV18 and TRBJ2-5, with D hard to call. CDR1 is KGHSH, CDR2 LQKENI, per germline. The CDR3 runs to 14 residues. V shed 3 bases and J shed 1 base, with 9 bases lying between them. Written as DNA, the CDR3 is TGTGCCAGCTCACCCTCTTGGCTCCAAGAGACCCAGTACTTC. Amino acid sequence: CASSPSWLQETQYF.

The rearrangement links TRBV30 to TRBJ2-2; unclear D gene. Per the germline V gene, CDR1 is GTSNPN and CDR2 is SVGIG (reference sequence). Trimming stripped 4 bases from V and 5 bases from J, with 5 bases between. This CDR3 has 11 residues. CDR3 loop: CAWKRTGELFF. The CDR3 DNA follows: TGTGCCTGGAAACGTACCGGGGAGCTGTTTTTT.

This rearrangement joins TRBV29-1 to TRBJ2-1; possibly TRBD2 for D (5 bases). Between the trimmed V and J ends, which lost 7 bases and 7 bases, there was a span of 17 bases. Germline assignment: CDR1 SQVTM and CDR2 ANQGSEA. The CDR3 is made up of 13 amino acids. CDR3 in DNA: TGCAGCGGCTCCCTTAGCGCCCTTAATGAGCAGTTCTTC. Translating gives CSGSLSALNEQFF.

The chain uses TRBV19 and TRBJ2-3; TRBD2 aligns across 9 bases. CDR3 length equals 14 residues. Unmatched junction bases numbered 5, after V lost 8 bases and J lost 2 bases. Per germline, CDR1 LNHDA and CDR2 SQIVND (reference sequence). CDR3 in amino acids: CASSTSGYTDTQYF. CDR3 DNA: TGTGCCAGTTCCACTAGCGGGTACACAGATACGCAGTATTTT.

The V gene is TRBV7-2, the J gene TRBJ2-7; D is unclear. The V gene's germline CDR1 is SGHTA and CDR2 FQGNSA. The CDR3 spans 15 residues. V was pared by 3 bases and J by 5 bases, with 17 bases between. The DNA of the CDR3 is TGTGCCAGCAGCTTTGGTGCCATCCAACTCAACGAGCAGTACTTC. Its protein product is CASSFGAIQLNEQYF.